These 27 T cell receptor beta chains came from one sample sequenced in a study of cytomegalovirus exposure and HLA in healthy donors. This PCR relied on a set of 60 Vbeta primers and 13 Jbeta primers. Using immunoSEQ multiplex PCR, the repertoire was profiled, and TCRdb retains in-frame clones only, with some absent. Here the sample spans some 140,000 clones, roughly 75% being singletons. Sequences were obtained from PBMCs. The receptors originated from a man aged 25 to 40 in good health.

The genes are TRBV5-4 and TRBJ2-7; 14 positions agree with TRBD2. The CDR3 length is 20 residues. Trimming removed 1 base from V and 4 bases from J; junction bases left unmatched: 16. CDR1 and CDR2 from the germline V gene are SGHNT and YYREEE (reference sequence). The DNA of the CDR3 is TGTGCCAGCAGCTTGACCCGACTAGCGGGAGGGCCGCGGGCTTTTTACGAGCAGTACTTC. It specifies CASSLTRLAGGPRAFYEQYF.

This chain uses TRBV5-1 with TRBJ2-3; no clear D. V gave up 5 bases and J gave up 1 base, with 8 bases separating them. The CDR3 spans 13 residues. Germline V gene lookup returns CDR1 SGHRS and CDR2 YFSETQ. In nucleotides, the CDR3 is TGCGCCAGCAGTATTAGTGGCACAGATACGCAGTATTTT. Amino acids: CASSISGTDTQYF.

This clone has at least ten counts. V gene TRBV27 combines with J gene TRBJ2-7; the D gene is possibly TRBD1 (6 bases). The CDR3 covers 15 residues. Germline CDR1 reads MNHEY; CDR2 reads SMNVEV (reference sequence). V was shortened by 2 bases and J by 6 bases, with 17 bases between the two germline ends. The CDR3 loop is CASSLRARGRGEQYF. For the CDR3, the DNA is TGTGCCAGCAGTTTACGGGCCAGGGGAAGAGGCGAGCAGTACTTC.

Of note for this clone: Sequence at one end of the junction differs from germline and may be a read error. The J gene is TRBJ1-1, the V gene TRBV12-5; 11 nucleotides align to TRBD1. The CDR3 runs 13 residues. Germline V gene sequence: CDR1 LGHNT, CDR2 FRNRAP. CDR3 loop: CASGRTGGTVAFF. The CDR3 nucleotides are TGTGCTAGTGGAAGGACAGGGGGCACTGTAGCTTTCTTT.

This sequence joins TRBV6-5 and TRBJ2-7; 8 bases match TRBD2. The CDR3 is 14 amino acids. From germline, CDR1 is MNHEY and CDR2 SVGAGI. The junction had 8 bases not matched to a gene; V was cut back by 5 bases and J by 5 bases. CDR3 coding DNA: TGTGCCAGCAGTCTCCGGGAGGGGAGCCACGAGCAGTACTTC. Its protein product is CASSLREGSHEQYF.

The chain employs TRBV19 and TRBJ2-5, with 10 bases identical to TRBD2. Germline trimming cut 7 bases from V and 5 bases from J; bases unmatched to any gene: 7. The CDR3 consists of 14 residues. Germline lookup yields CDR1 LNHDA and CDR2 SQIVND (reference sequence). This CDR3 is CASNPSGSYETQYF. The CDR3 bases are TGTGCCAGTAACCCTAGCGGGAGTTATGAGACCCAGTACTTC.

The chain couples TRBV19 to TRBJ2-7; D gene unclear. The CDR3 is 13 amino acids. V was cut by 5 bases and J by 0 bases, with 8 bases left in between. Germline CDR1 reads LNHDA; CDR2 reads SQIVND (reference sequence). The CDR3 spells CASSRLDSYEQYF. DNA for the CDR3: TGTGCCAGTAGTCGACTGGACTCCTACGAGCAGTACTTC. Full variable domain (missing parts from reference TRBV19 and TRBJ2-7): DGGITQSPKYLFRKEGQNVTLSCEQNLNHDAMYWYRQDPGQGLRLIYYSQIVNDFQKGDIAEGYSVSREKKESFPLTVTSAQKNPTAFYLCASSRLDSYEQYFGPGTRLTVT.

The rearrangement uses TRBV5-8 and TRBJ2-7; no firm D call. V lost 6 bases, J lost 1 base, and 17 bases lay in between. CDR3 length equals 15 residues. In germline, CDR1 is SGHTS, CDR2 YDEGEE. This CDR3 reads CASTSRGGISYEQYF. The CDR3 bases are TGTGCCAGCACCTCTCGCGGCGGCATTTCCTACGAGCAGTACTTC.

The chain's CDR3 is CASSYGQYNSPLHF. In nucleotides, the CDR3 is TGTGCCAGCAGTTACGGCCAGTATAATTCACCCCTCCACTTT. V is TRBV6-5 and J is TRBJ1-6; no definite D call. This CDR3 is built from 14 residues. The ends were cut back, 2 bases at V and 4 bases at J, with 6 bases in the middle. Germline V gene sequence: CDR1 MNHEY, CDR2 SVGAGI.

V is TRBV14 and J is TRBJ2-1; 7 nucleotides line up with TRBD2. The junction had 12 bases not matched to a gene; V was cut back by 3 bases and J by 7 bases. This CDR3 region has 16 residues. In germline, CDR1 is SGHDN, CDR2 FVKESK. CDR3 DNA: TGTGCCAGCAGCCATCTGGAACTAGCGATCGGGAATGAGCAGTTCTTC. It specifies CASSHLELAIGNEQFF.

In its sample, this clone was seen a few times. The rearrangement uses TRBV4-3 and TRBJ2-7, with 8 bases matching TRBD2. CDR3 length: 16 amino acids. Looked up from germline, CDR1 is LGHNA and CDR2 is YSLEER. Trimming removed 3 bases from V and 6 bases from J; junction bases left unmatched: 13. CDR3 sequence reads: CASSHGTRDDIGEQYF. The CDR3 bases are TGCGCCAGCAGCCACGGGACTAGGGACGATATCGGCGAGCAGTACTTC.

The chain links TRBV2 to TRBJ2-7, with 7 bases matching TRBD1. CDR1 and CDR2 (germline): SNHLY, FYNNEI. The CDR3 has 14 residues. With V trimmed by 4 bases and J by 0 bases, 3 bases remained unmatched. CDR3 sequence reads: CASSATGYSYEQYF. CDR3 nucleotides: TGTGCCAGCAGTGCGACAGGGTACTCCTACGAGCAGTACTTC.

V gene TRBV19 combines with J gene TRBJ1-1; 8 nucleotides line up with TRBD1. Germline CDR1 LNHDA, CDR2 SQIVND (reference sequence). Germline trimming cut 5 bases from V and 4 bases from J; bases unmatched to any gene: 3. This CDR3 contains 13 residues. The CDR3 DNA follows: TGTGCCAGTAGTCAGGGGGCGGGCACTGAAGCTTTCTTT. Encoded protein: CASSQGAGTEAFF.

The chain is built from TRBV6-6 and TRBJ2-7; 10 bases line up with TRBD1. The CDR3 covers 15 residues. Trimming removed 6 bases from V and 2 bases from J; junction bases left unmatched: 7. Germline lookup yields CDR1 MNHNY and CDR2 SVGAGI (reference sequence). As DNA, the CDR3 is TGTGCCAGCAGCCCAACTGGGACAGGGGCCTACGAGCAGTACTTC. This codes for CASSPTGTGAYEQYF.

The J gene is TRBJ2-5, the V gene TRBV6-5; D may be TRBD2 (6 bases). With 9 bases removed from V and 5 bases from J, the gap between germline ends came to 7 bases. CDR1 is MNHEY, CDR2 SVGAGI, per germline. The CDR3 loop spans 10 amino acids. CDR3 in DNA: TGTGCCAGTGGGGGGGAGACCCAGTACTTC. Translating gives CASGGETQYF.

The V call is TRBV15, the J call TRBJ2-3; 10 bases map to TRBD2. The germline V gene encodes CDR1 LNHNV and CDR2 YYDKDF (reference sequence). The CDR3 has 17 residues. The V segment lost 4 bases and the J segment 2 bases; nucleotides outside the gene matches: 9. CDR3 nucleotide sequence: TGTGCCACCAGCATTCTACTAGCGGGATTCTACACAGATACGCAGTATTTT. This encodes CATSILLAGFYTDTQYF.

The DNA for the CDR3 is TGTGCCAGCAGCTGGACAGTTCAAGAGACCCAGTACTTC. It encodes CASSWTVQETQYF. The chain joins TRBV11-1 to TRBJ2-5; D might be TRBD1 (6 bases). Trimming stripped 4 bases from V and 2 bases from J, with 8 bases between. The CDR3 sequence is 13 residues long. Looked up from germline, CDR1 is SGHAT and CDR2 is FQDESV (reference sequence).

The chain links TRBV5-8 to TRBJ2-1; 9 bases match TRBD2. The germline V gene has CDR1 SGHTS and CDR2 YDEGEE. The V gene end was trimmed by 4 bases and the J gene end by 8 bases; junction bases not matched to a gene: 10. CDR3 length: 15 residues. CDR3 amino acids: CASSPEGLALDEQFF. DNA of the CDR3: TGTGCCAGCAGCCCGGAGGGACTAGCCTTGGATGAGCAGTTCTTC. Complete variable domain (other parts from reference TRBV5-8 and TRBJ2-1): EAGVTQSPTHLIKTRGQQATLRCSPISGHTSVYWYQQALGLGLQFLLWYDEGEERNRGNFPPRFSGRQFPNYSSELNVNALELEDSALYLCASSPEGLALDEQFFGPGTRLTVL.

The rearrangement links TRBV5-4 to TRBJ2-1; 9 bases fit TRBD2. Germline CDR1 SGHNT, CDR2 YYREEE (reference sequence). V lost 0 bases, J lost 5 bases, and 3 bases stayed unmatched. The CDR3 loop spans 15 amino acids. The CDR3 sequence: CASSLDPSGNNEQFF. DNA of the CDR3: TGTGCCAGCAGCTTGGATCCTAGCGGGAACAATGAGCAGTTCTTC.

V is TRBV30 and J is TRBJ2-2; the match to TRBD2 covers 11 bases. There are 17 residues in the CDR3. The trim removed 3 bases at V and 3 bases at J, leaving 9 bases unmatched. From germline, CDR1 is GTSNPN and CDR2 SVGIG (reference sequence). The CDR3 nucleotides are TGTGCCTGGAGGCTAAAACTAGCGGGAGTTTACACCGGGGAGCTGTTTTTT. Encoded protein: CAWRLKLAGVYTGELFF.

The rearrangement uses TRBV7-2 and TRBJ2-5; 7 bases line up with TRBD1. The DNA end is more similar to TRBJ2-7, so the J call may be wrong. Per the germline V gene, CDR1 is SGHTA and CDR2 is FQGNSA. The CDR3 contains 15 residues. The CDR3 DNA is TGTGCCAGCAGCTTAACCCAGGGGGTCTCCTACGAGCAGTACTTC. Protein product: CASSLTQGVSYEQYF.

The chain couples TRBV18 to TRBJ1-1; D is perhaps TRBD1 (6 bases). The CDR3 extends over 15 amino acids. In germline, CDR1 is KGHSH, CDR2 LQKENI. Trimming removed 1 base from V and 4 bases from J, with 13 bases in between. This CDR3 reads CASSPRGGGGTEAFF. Written as DNA, the CDR3 is TGTGCCAGCTCACCACGGGGCGGGGGCGGCACTGAAGCTTTCTTT.

V usage is TRBV19 and J usage is TRBJ1-1, with D maybe TRBD1 (5 bases). Germline lookup yields CDR1 LNHDA and CDR2 SQIVND (reference sequence). CDR3 length equals 14 residues. V was pared by 5 bases and J by 0 bases, with 10 bases between. CDR3 in amino acids: CASSSRQMNTEAFF. CDR3 coding DNA: TGTGCCAGTAGTTCCCGACAGATGAACACTGAAGCTTTCTTT.

The chain employs TRBV18 and TRBJ2-7; no firm D call. Per germline, CDR1 KGHSH and CDR2 LQKENI. This CDR3 is built from 13 residues. The germline V and J ends were trimmed by 5 bases and 3 bases, with 11 bases remaining between them. The DNA for the CDR3 is TGTGCCAGCTCAGCCTCGACAAGCTACGAGCAGTACTTC. Its protein product is CASSASTSYEQYF.

This clone has a single count. V and J are TRBV19 and TRBJ2-1, with D tentatively TRBD1 (6 bases). V lost 8 bases and J 8 bases, leaving 19 bases between the germline ends. This CDR3 spans 14 amino acids. Germline lookup yields CDR1 LNHDA and CDR2 SQIVND (reference sequence). The CDR3 nucleotides read TGTGCCAGTGGGGGCGGTGGTGGGTGGGATGAGCAGTTCTTC. Translation: CASGGGGGWDEQFF.

The chain links TRBV9 to TRBJ2-3, with 10 bases aligning to TRBD1. Germline loops: CDR1 SGDLS, CDR2 YYNGEE. The CDR3 has 15 residues. V was clipped by 4 bases and J by 12 bases; unmatched bases: 14. CDR3 nucleotides: TGTGCCAGCAGCCCACAGGACAGGGGGGGACGTGCTCAGTATTTT. This sequence encodes CASSPQDRGGRAQYF.

Only a few counts were recorded for this clone. The rearrangement uses TRBV27 and TRBJ1-1, with 8 bases lining up with TRBD1. The J segment lost 1 base and the V segment lost 5 bases, leaving 9 bases of the junction unmatched. The CDR3 has 16 amino acids. Germline V CDR1 and CDR2: MNHEY, SMNVEV (reference sequence). CDR3 DNA: TGTGCCAGCAGTCCGTACCCAGGGGGCTCGAACACTGAAGCTTTCTTT. This encodes CASSPYPGGSNTEAFF.